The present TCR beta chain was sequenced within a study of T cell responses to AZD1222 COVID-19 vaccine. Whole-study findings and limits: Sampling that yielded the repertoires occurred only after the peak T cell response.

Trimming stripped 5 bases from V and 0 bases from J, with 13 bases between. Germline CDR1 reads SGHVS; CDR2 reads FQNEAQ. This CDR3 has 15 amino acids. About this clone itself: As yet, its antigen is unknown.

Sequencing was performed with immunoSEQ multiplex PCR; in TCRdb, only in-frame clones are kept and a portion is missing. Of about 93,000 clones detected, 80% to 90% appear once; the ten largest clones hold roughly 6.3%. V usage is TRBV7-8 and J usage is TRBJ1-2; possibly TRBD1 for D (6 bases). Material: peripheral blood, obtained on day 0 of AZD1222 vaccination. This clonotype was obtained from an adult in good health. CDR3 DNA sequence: TGTGCCAGCAGCCCGCGGACAGCTGCTAACTATGGCTACACCTTC. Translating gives CASSPRTAANYGYTF.